This T cell receptor beta chain comes out of a study of control samples from healthy donors and cancer patients. Germline lookup yields CDR1 SGHRS and CDR2 YFSETQ. V dropped 1 base and J dropped 6 bases, with 20 bases sitting between them. The CDR3 spans 16 residues. Repertoires were generated with immunoSEQ multiplex PCR, while TCRdb's copy carries only in-frame clones and drops some. The repertoire holds about 150,000 clones, with 91% as singletons. This chain joins TRBV5-1 and TRBJ2-7, with D possibly matching TRBD2 (5 bases). The specimen sequenced was blood. The TCR comes from a woman between 40 and 55 years old in good health. The CDR3 nucleotides read TGCGCCAGCAGCTTGCGGCGGGCTACGGAGATGCGCGAGCAGTACTTC. Protein: CASSLRRATEMREQYF.